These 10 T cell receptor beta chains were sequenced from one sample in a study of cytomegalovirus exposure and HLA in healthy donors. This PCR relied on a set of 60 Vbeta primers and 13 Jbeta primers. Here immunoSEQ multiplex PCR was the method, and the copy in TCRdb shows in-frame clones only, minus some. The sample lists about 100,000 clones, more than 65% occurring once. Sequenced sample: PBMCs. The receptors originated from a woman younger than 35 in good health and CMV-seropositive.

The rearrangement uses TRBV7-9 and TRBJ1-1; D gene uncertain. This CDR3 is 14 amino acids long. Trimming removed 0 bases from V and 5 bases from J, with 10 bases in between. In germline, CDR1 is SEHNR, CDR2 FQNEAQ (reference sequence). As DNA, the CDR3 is TGTGCCAGCAGCTTAGCTGCGCATGTAACTGAAGCTTTCTTT. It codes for CASSLAAHVTEAFF.

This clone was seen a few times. CDR3: CASSQSSGYNEQFF. CDR3 bases: TGCGCCAGCAGCCAATCCAGCGGGTACAATGAGCAGTTCTTC. The chain links TRBV4-1 to TRBJ2-1, with D tentatively TRBD2 (6 bases). The germline V gene encodes CDR1 MGHRA and CDR2 YSYEKL. The V end lost 2 bases, the J end lost 4 bases, and 9 bases lay between the germline ends. CDR3 size: 14 residues.

CDR3 nucleotide sequence: TGTGCCAGCTCACCAATTGGGTTCAGCGCCAATGATGAGCAGTTCTTC. Its protein is CASSPIGFSANDEQFF. The chain recombines TRBV18 with TRBJ2-1; D call uncertain. V was clipped by 2 bases and J by 8 bases, with 19 bases between them. Germline V CDR1 and CDR2: KGHSH, LQKENI. The CDR3 length is 16 residues.

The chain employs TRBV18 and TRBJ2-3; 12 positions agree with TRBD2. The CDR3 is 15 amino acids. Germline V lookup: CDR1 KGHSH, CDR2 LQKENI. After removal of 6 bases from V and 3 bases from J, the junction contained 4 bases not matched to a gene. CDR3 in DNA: TGTGCCAGCTCCCTAGCGGGAGGGTCTACAGATACGCAGTATTTT. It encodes CASSLAGGSTDTQYF. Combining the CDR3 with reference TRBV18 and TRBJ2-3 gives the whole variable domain NAGVMQNPRHLVRRRGQEARLRCSPMKGHSHVYWYRQLPEEGLKFMVYLQKENIIDESGMPKERFSAEFPKEGPSILRIQQVVRGDSAAYFCASSLAGGSTDTQYFGPGTRLTVL.

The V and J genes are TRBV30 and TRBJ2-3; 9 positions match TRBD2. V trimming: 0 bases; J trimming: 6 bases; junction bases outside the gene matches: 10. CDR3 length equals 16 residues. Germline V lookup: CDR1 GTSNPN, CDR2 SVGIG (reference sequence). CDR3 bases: TGTGCCTGGAGTGTATTGGTGCGGGAGGGCAGGGATACGCAGTATTTT. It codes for CAWSVLVREGRDTQYF. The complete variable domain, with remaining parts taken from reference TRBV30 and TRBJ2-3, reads SQTIHQWPATLVQPVGSPLSLECTVEGTSNPNLYWYRQAAGRGLQLLFYSVGIGQISSEVPQNLSASRPQDRQFILSSKKLLLSDSGFYLCAWSVLVREGRDTQYFGPGTRLTVL.

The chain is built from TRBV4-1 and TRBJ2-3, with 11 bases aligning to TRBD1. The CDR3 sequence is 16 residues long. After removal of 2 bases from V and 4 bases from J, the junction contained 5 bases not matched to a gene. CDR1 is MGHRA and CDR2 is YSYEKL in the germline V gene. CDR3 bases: TGCGCCAGCAGCCAAAAGCAGGGACAGGGGGCAGATACGCAGTATTTT. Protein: CASSQKQGQGADTQYF.

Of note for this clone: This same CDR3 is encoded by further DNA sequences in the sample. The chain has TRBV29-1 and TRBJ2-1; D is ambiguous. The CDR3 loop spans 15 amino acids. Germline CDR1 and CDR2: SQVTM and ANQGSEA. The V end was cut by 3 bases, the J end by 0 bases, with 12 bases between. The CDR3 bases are TGCAGCGTTGAGTTATCCGGTAGCTCCTACAATGAGCAGTTCTTC. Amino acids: CSVELSGSSYNEQFF.

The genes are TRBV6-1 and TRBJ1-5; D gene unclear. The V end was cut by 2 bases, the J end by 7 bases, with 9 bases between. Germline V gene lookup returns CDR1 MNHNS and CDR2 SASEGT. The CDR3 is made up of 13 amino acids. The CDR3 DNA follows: TGTGCCAGCAGTGAACGAGGAGAACAGCCCCAGCATTTT. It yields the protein CASSERGEQPQHF.

The CDR3 bases are TGTGCCAGCAGCGAGGGACTGCTGAGCTCCTACGAGCAGTACTTC. Translation: CASSEGLLSSYEQYF. The V call is TRBV5-4, the J call TRBJ2-7; D possibly corresponds to TRBD2 (6 bases). This CDR3 is built from 15 residues. Germline values: CDR1 SGHNT, CDR2 YYREEE (reference sequence). V dropped 4 bases and J dropped 0 bases, with 14 bases sitting between them.

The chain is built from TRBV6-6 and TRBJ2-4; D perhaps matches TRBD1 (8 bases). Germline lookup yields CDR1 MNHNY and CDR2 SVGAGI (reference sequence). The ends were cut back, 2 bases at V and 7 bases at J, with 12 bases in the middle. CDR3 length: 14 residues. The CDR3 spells CASSYTGGENIQYF. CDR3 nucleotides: TGTGCCAGCAGTTACACAGGGGGGGAGAACATTCAGTACTTC.